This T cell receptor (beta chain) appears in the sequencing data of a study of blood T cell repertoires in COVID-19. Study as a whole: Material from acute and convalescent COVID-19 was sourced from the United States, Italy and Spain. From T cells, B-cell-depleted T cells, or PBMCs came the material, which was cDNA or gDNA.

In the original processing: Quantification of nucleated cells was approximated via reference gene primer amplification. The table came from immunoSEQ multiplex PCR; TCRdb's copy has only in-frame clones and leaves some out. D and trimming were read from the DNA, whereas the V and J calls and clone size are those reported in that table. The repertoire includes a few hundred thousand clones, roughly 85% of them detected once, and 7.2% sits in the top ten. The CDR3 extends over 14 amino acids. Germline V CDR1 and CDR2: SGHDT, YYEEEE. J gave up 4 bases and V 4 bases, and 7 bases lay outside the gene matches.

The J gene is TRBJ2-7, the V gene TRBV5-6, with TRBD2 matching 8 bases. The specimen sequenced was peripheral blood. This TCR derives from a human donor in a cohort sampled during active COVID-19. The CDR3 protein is CASSPGGRDYEQYF. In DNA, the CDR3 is TGTGCCAGCAGCCCGGGGGGGCGGGATTACGAGCAGTACTTC.